Reported below is one T cell receptor beta chain. This CDR3 contains 14 residues. Germline values: CDR1 SGDLS, CDR2 YYNGEE. Trimming cost V 4 bases and J 2 bases, with 12 bases left between them. The study assigned cohorts using participant-reported clinical history. A COVID-19 case was met by exposed participants within 2 weeks before study entry. As processed by the authors: Estimated nucleated cell counts came from reference gene primer amplification. Using immunoSEQ multiplex PCR, the repertoire was profiled, and TCRdb retains in-frame clones only, with some absent. V and J calls and clone size are as listed in that table; D and trimming were resolved from the DNA. The data hold a few hundred thousand clones, with approximately 90% observed a single time. This record comes from a study of blood T cell repertoires in COVID-19. About the research overall: In each case, the material was cDNA or gDNA derived from T cells, B-cell-depleted T cells, or PBMCs.

Sequencing input: PBMCs or T cells enriched from blood (not recorded which). This receptor was identified in a woman aged 40-49 years who had been exposed to COVID-19. The gene calls are TRBV9 and TRBJ2-5; D is possibly TRBD1 (5 bases). The CDR3 nucleotides read TGTGCCAGCAGCCCTCAGGCAGGGCAAGAGACCCAGTACTTC. It codes for CASSPQAGQETQYF.